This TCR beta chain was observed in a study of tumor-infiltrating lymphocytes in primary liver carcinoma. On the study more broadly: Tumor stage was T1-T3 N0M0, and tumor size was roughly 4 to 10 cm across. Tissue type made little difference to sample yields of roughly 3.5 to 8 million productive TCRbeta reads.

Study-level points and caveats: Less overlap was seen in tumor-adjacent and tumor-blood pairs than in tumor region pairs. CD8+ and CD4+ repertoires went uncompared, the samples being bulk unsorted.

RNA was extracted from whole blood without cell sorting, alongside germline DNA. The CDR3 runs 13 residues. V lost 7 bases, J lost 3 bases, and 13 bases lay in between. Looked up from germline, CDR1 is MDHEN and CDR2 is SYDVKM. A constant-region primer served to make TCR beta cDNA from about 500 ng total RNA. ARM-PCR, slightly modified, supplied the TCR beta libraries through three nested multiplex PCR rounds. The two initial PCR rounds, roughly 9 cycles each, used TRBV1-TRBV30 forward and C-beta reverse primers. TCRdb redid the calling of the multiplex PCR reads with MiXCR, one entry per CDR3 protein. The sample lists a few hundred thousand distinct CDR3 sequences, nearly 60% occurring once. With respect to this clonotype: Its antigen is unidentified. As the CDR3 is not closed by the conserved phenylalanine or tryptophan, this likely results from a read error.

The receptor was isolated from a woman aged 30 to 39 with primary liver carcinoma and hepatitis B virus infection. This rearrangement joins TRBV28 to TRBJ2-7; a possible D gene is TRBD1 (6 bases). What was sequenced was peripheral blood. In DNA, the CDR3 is TGTGCCAGCACTCTGGACAGCCGCTACGAGCAGTACCTC. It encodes CASTLDSRYEQYL.